Listed below are T cell receptor beta chains from one sample, sequenced in a study of CD8+CD57+ T cells in acquired aplastic anemia. TCRdb re-analysed the reads in MiXCR, keeping a single row per CDR3 protein. The sample lists approximately 300,000 distinct CDR3 sequences; 50% to 65% were seen once. Sequenced: sorted CD4+, CD8+, or CD8+CD57+ T cells (not recorded which) from PBMCs. The receptors stem from a human donor with aplastic anemia. Each CDR3 is given with its conserved first and last residue. The D gene is left open where the match is weak. For some rows the clone size is stated as once, few or many, or as a class when expanded; others skip it.

clone size: NA; D gene: TRBD1; V gene: TRBV7-9; J gene: TRBJ1-6; CDR3 protein: CASSPQGVGNSPLHF; CDR3 DNA: TGTGCCAGCAGCCCTCAGGGGGTGGGGAATTCACCCCTCCACTTT
clone size: many; D gene: TRBD2; V gene: TRBV19; J gene: TRBJ2-5; CDR3 protein: CASSLIPIAGNQETQYF; CDR3 DNA: TGTGCCAGTAGTCTCATTCCTATAGCGGGGAACCAAGAGACCCAGTACTTC
clone size: once; D gene: NA; V gene: TRBV24-1; J gene: TRBJ1-5; CDR3 protein: CATSDGGADRSYEHF; CDR3 DNA: TGCGCCACCAGTGATGGCGGGGCAGATAGGTCCTACGAGCATTTT
clone size: NA; D gene: TRBD1; V gene: TRBV12-3/TRBV12-4; J gene: TRBJ1-6; CDR3 protein: CASKRQGASNSPLHF; CDR3 DNA: TGTGCCAGCAAACGACAGGGGGCAAGTAATTCACCCCTCCACTTT
clone size: many; D gene: TRBD1; V gene: TRBV6-5; J gene: TRBJ1-1; CDR3 protein: CASSYAGQGAEAFF; CDR3 DNA: TGTGCCAGCAGTTACGCCGGACAGGGGGCTGAAGCTTTCTTT
clone size: NA; D gene: TRBD1; V gene: TRBV12-3/TRBV12-4; J gene: TRBJ1-4; CDR3 protein: CASRGDSINEKLFF; CDR3 DNA: TGTGCCAGCAGGGGGGACAGCATTAATGAAAAACTGTTTTTT
clone size: NA; D gene: NA; V gene: TRBV7-2; J gene: TRBJ2-1; CDR3 protein: CASSQDASSPPLGEQFF; CDR3 DNA: TGTGCCAGCAGCCAGGACGCCAGCAGTCCCCCTCTTGGTGAGCAGTTCTTC
clone size: many; D gene: TRBD1; V gene: TRBV10-2; J gene: TRBJ2-7; CDR3 protein: CASSESRAGGNEQYF; CDR3 DNA: TGCGCCAGCAGTGAGTCGAGGGCAGGGGGCAACGAGCAGTACTTC
clone size: NA; D gene: TRBD2; V gene: TRBV5-4; J gene: TRBJ2-3; CDR3 protein: CASSQGGLAGTGPATQYF; CDR3 DNA: TGCGCCAGCAGCCAAGGAGGACTAGCGGGAACGGGCCCGGCTACGCAGTATTTT
clone size: NA; D gene: TRBD1; V gene: TRBV19; J gene: TRBJ1-2; CDR3 protein: CASSQGTARGYTF; CDR3 DNA: TGTGCCAGTAGTCAGGGGACAGCGCGGGGCTACACCTTC
clone size: many; D gene: NA; V gene: TRBV11-2; J gene: TRBJ2-7; CDR3 protein: CASSPSIRLYEQYF; CDR3 DNA: TGTGCCAGCAGCCCCTCGATTAGGCTCTACGAGCAGTACTTC
clone size: NA; D gene: TRBD1; V gene: TRBV7-9; J gene: TRBJ1-6; CDR3 protein: CASSPGNSGQSNSPLHF; CDR3 DNA: TGTGCCAGCAGCCCTGGAAATTCGGGACAGTCTAATTCACCCCTCCACTTT
clone size: NA; D gene: NA; V gene: TRBV29-1; J gene: TRBJ2-1; CDR3 protein: CSVGGLYNEQFF; CDR3 DNA: TGCAGCGTCGGGGGCCTATACAATGAGCAGTTCTTC
clone size: many; D gene: NA; V gene: TRBV7-8; J gene: TRBJ1-5; CDR3 protein: CASSSALVFGHGNQPQHF; CDR3 DNA: TGTGCCAGCAGCTCGGCACTAGTATTCGGACATGGCAATCAGCCCCAGCATTTT
clone size: many; D gene: NA; V gene: TRBV7-9; J gene: TRBJ2-7; CDR3 protein: CASSLAGRVASYEQYF; CDR3 DNA: TGTGCCAGCAGCTTAGCTGGTCGCGTAGCCTCCTACGAGCAGTACTTC
clone size: NA; D gene: NA; V gene: TRBV5-6; J gene: TRBJ1-1; CDR3 protein: CASSRGTEAVAFF; CDR3 DNA: TGTGCCAGCAGCCGCGGGACGGAGGCTGTAGCTTTCTTT
clone size: NA; D gene: NA; V gene: TRBV20-1; J gene: TRBJ2-7; CDR3 protein: CSASRRGRNTYEQYF; CDR3 DNA: TGCAGTGCTTCTCGGAGGGGACGCAATACCTACGAGCAGTACTTC
clone size: NA; D gene: TRBD1; V gene: TRBV29-1; J gene: TRBJ1-5; CDR3 protein: CSVGMGQFNQPQHF; CDR3 DNA: TGCAGCGTGGGCATGGGACAGTTCAATCAGCCCCAGCATTTT
clone size: NA; D gene: NA; V gene: TRBV5-1; J gene: TRBJ2-7; CDR3 protein: CAGVTKGNPCSYEQYF; CDR3 DNA: TGCGCCGGCGTAACAAAAGGGAATCCTTGTTCTTACGAGCAGTACTTC
clone size: NA; D gene: TRBD1; V gene: TRBV5-8; J gene: TRBJ1-1; CDR3 protein: CASNPRQGGLMNTEAFF; CDR3 DNA: TGTGCCAGCAACCCTAGACAGGGGGGTCTGATGAACACTGAAGCTTTCTTC
clone size: many; D gene: NA; V gene: TRBV6-5; J gene: TRBJ2-6; CDR3 protein: CASSYSARTGANVLTF; CDR3 DNA: TGTGCCAGCAGTTACTCTGCGAGGACTGGGGCCAACGTCCTGACTTTC
clone size: many; D gene: TRBD1; V gene: TRBV5-1; J gene: TRBJ1-3; CDR3 protein: CASSLGTGSGNTIYF; CDR3 DNA: TGCGCCAGCAGCTTGGGGACAGGCTCTGGAAACACCATATATTTT
clone size: NA; D gene: NA; V gene: TRBV5-5; J gene: TRBJ1-3; CDR3 protein: CASSLGPKTGNTIYF; CDR3 DNA: TGTGCCAGCAGCTTGGGACCAAAGACCGGAAACACCATATATTTT
clone size: many; D gene: TRBD1; V gene: TRBV27; J gene: TRBJ2-7; CDR3 protein: CASSSGQGLREQYF; CDR3 DNA: TGTGCCAGCAGTTCGGGACAGGGGTTGAGAGAGCAGTACTTC
clone size: NA; D gene: NA; V gene: TRBV7-3; J gene: TRBJ2-6; CDR3 protein: CASSLNRVSGANVLTF; CDR3 DNA: TGTGCCAGCAGCTTAAACCGGGTTAGTGGGGCCAACGTCCTGACTTTC
clone size: NA; D gene: TRBD1; V gene: TRBV19; J gene: TRBJ1-4; CDR3 protein: CASSIGTGEKLFF; CDR3 DNA: TGTGCCAGTAGTATCGGGACAGGTGAAAAACTGTTTTTT
clone size: NA; D gene: TRBD1; V gene: TRBV14; J gene: TRBJ2-7; CDR3 protein: CASSQVRGPTYEQYF; CDR3 DNA: TGTGCCAGCAGCCAAGTGAGGGGGCCCACCTACGAGCAGTACTTC
clone size: NA; D gene: NA; V gene: TRBV12-3/TRBV12-4; J gene: TRBJ2-3; CDR3 protein: CASSLHSGPTTDTQYF; CDR3 DNA: TGTGCCAGCAGTCTCCACTCGGGACCTACTACTGATACGCAGTATTTT
clone size: many; D gene: NA; V gene: TRBV6-5; J gene: TRBJ2-7; CDR3 protein: CASSRPRGTGEQYF; CDR3 DNA: TGTGCCAGCAGTCGGCCGAGGGGAACAGGCGAGCAATACTTC